This TCR beta chain was captured in a study of T cell responses to AZD1222 COVID-19 vaccine (dated by TCRdb to the early 2020s). Broadly, across the study: Because spike-specific TCR depth and breadth did not differ between the two schedules, AZD1222 recipients who got a second dose at roughly 4 weeks were pooled with those who got a second dose at roughly 12 weeks. TCR sequencing was performed for about 250 trial participants, of whom about 200 were given two doses of AZD1222 and 26 were given two doses of MenACWY control vaccine. Enrollment into the trials was organized by age into subgroups of 18-55, 56-69 and 70-plus years, and those subgroups contained about 160, 30 and 59 TCR-sequenced participants, respectively.

A remark on this clone: No antigen is known for it. Base quality data are lacking; no much larger clone is found one base away.

The CDR3 regions of human TCRbeta chains were analyzed by immunosequencing. On the authors' methods: TCRs in the repertoires were compared against a reference library of SARS-CoV-2-specific TCRs that had been generated with the MIRA antigen-specificity platform. Breadth meant the fraction of unique TCRs that were SARS-CoV-2-associated, whereas depth meant the fraction of total T cells that were SARS-CoV-2-associated. Each spike-specific TCR was assigned to its reactive spike region and to a CD4 or CD8 class using the MIRA data. Log10-transformed breadth and depth values were compared by one-way ANOVA with Sidak's multiple comparisons tests. Entries here come from immuneACCESS through TCRdb and include only in-frame sequences with V and J called. Some clones fail to appear in such tables; in the studies checked, an unresolved V gene covers under half of the shortfall, and the cause of the remainder is unknown. V and J calls and clone size are those listed in that table; D and trimming were worked out from the DNA. This sample is represented by about 85,000 clones; approximately 87% of them were singletons. Roughly 7.5% of the sample is in the top ten clones.

The sample's time point, from its label and the paper: baseline before first vaccination. Samples from vaccinated people were obtained from the UK trials COV001 and COV002, which included a single-blind randomized controlled phase 2/3 trial of AZD1222 (ChAdOx1 nCoV-19) in healthy adults. For TCRbeta chain sequencing, PBMC samples from trial participants were taken at day 0 and at day 28 after the second dose. Relative to germline, V is 8 bases shorter and J is 1 base shorter, with 5 bases between their ends. The CDR3 holds 12 amino acids from the cysteine to the phenylalanine. The DNA shown is the 36-base CDR3, in frame from base 1. The research as a whole found: The whole spike protein was spanned by vaccine-associated CD4 TCRs, and dominant responses were seen in regions 160-218 and 743-854. Conclusions about previously exposed vaccinees are limited because only five to seven AZD1222 recipients were SARS-CoV-2 seropositive at baseline. A significant rise in spike-specific TCR breadth and depth was observed after two AZD1222 doses relative to day 0 and relative to MenACWY recipients. Most participants were white British and females outnumbered males, and the authors suggested that clonal diversity may have been underestimated. Nearly half of unique spike-specific TCRs reportedly recognized epitopes outside regions mutated in the B.1.351 and B.1.1.7 variants. The 56-69-year group was small, and its depth increase did not reach significance, likely because of low power. Because no samples from the day 14 peak response were available, repertoires could be characterized only after the peak T cell response.

The sample was peripheral blood, taken on day 0 of AZD1222 vaccination. Recombination linked TRBV12-3 or TRBV12-4 to TRBJ2-2; the D gene cannot be named for sure. The receptor comes from an adult in good health. The CDR3 protein is CASFQNTGELFF. The DNA sequence is given as TGTGCCAGCTTCCAGAACACCGGGGAGCTGTTTTTT.